This entry features one TCR beta chain sequence. No antigen is known for it. There are no base qualities to consult, and no much larger clone falls within one base. Before cell sorting, lamina propria lymphocytes from surgical specimens were separated using a Ficoll-hypaque gradient. Eligible patients were adults with ileal or ileocolonic Crohn's disease who had an indication for ileocolonic resection. CD4 and CD8 T cells were sorted on a BD FACSAria III with mean purity above 97%. The sample is drawn from a study of T cell repertoires in ileal Crohn's disease (dated by TCRdb to the late 2010s). Regarding the research as a whole: At the time of surgery, roughly a third of patients were active smokers, and the median duration of disease was roughly 8.3 years. Every patient underwent surgery because of a complication, which was stricturing disease in approximately 60% and penetrating disease in 39%. About half of the patients received postoperative therapy: 11 received thiopurines and 15 to 20 received anti-TNF agents. A prospective multicentre cohort supplied the 55 to 60 Crohn's disease patients whose TCR repertoires were analysed. The study was conducted in parallel with a multicentre cohort that was designed to identify predictors of early endoscopic recurrence following ileocolonic resection. A Rutgeerts score above i0 was used to define endoscopic postoperative recurrence. A total of 171 mucosal samples from approximately 60 patients were sequenced, collected from several sites on the surgical specimen and at postoperative endoscopy. Findings and caveats that apply to the study as a whole: More high-frequency clones were carried by sorted CD8 T cells than by CD4 T cells, suggesting that mucosal expansions were mainly CD8. Only a subgroup of patients, of unstated size, had their mucosal CD4 and CD8 T cells sorted and sequenced. Higher percentages of high-frequency clones at the time of surgery were linked to endoscopic recurrence, and every patient with clonality above 26.8% (18/57) had recurrence. A significantly higher proportion of clonal expansions was observed in active smokers at surgery than in non-smokers (about 25% vs 18%, p=0.02).

Library preparation employed the immunoSEQ multiplex PCR assay. Adaptive Biotechnology amplified the CDR3 regions from genomic DNA with a two-step multiplex PCR designed to control amplification bias. Primers for every V and J gene segment were used in the first PCR, and barcodes and Illumina adapters were added in the second PCR. CDR3 libraries were sequenced using an Illumina instrument. As for how the authors treated the data: The analysis drew on both the pipelines supplied by the vendor and custom analysis of the raw data in R/Bioconductor running R version 3.3.0. Clonality, ranging from 0 to 1, was calculated as the inverse of the normalised Shannon entropy of all productive clones. High-frequency clones were defined as the share of the repertoire taken up by the top 100 clones, keeping only clones that passed a 95% confidence test. Repertoire diversity was measured with the Simpson index, and overlap between samples was measured with the Morisita-Horn index. Entries here come from immuneACCESS through TCRdb and include only in-frame sequences with V and J called. Some clones fail to appear in such tables; in the studies checked, an unresolved V gene covers under half of the shortfall, and the cause of the remainder is unknown. Clone size and the V and J calls come from that table; the DNA yielded D and trimming. The sample table contains some 6,200 clones; only one count was recorded for around nine tenths of them. The ten largest clonotypes hold 0.65% to 0.95% of the sample.

V is cut by 3 bases and J by 2 bases, and the space between the germline ends is 16 bases. CDR1 and CDR2, per the germline V gene, are SNHLY and FYNNEI. The CDR3 starts with the cysteine, ends with the phenylalanine, and has 16 residues. Only the CDR3 region is kept as DNA, spanning 48 bases read in frame from base 1. Sequenced: CD4+ T cells from ileum. The sequence derives from an adult with Crohn's disease. Some clones in this sample may be carry-over from other donors' samples. The chain uses TRBV2 and TRBJ1-2; the D gene is possibly TRBD1, with 6 bases matching. The CDR3 region has the sequence CASSDRGSFGNYGYTF. The nucleotide sequence reads as follows: TGTGCCAGCAGTGACAGGGGAAGCTTTGGGAACTATGGCTACACCTTC.